The 17 T cell receptor beta chains below all came from one sample that was sequenced in a study of OX40 agonist ivuxolimab in advanced cancers. Profiling relied on immunoSEQ multiplex PCR, and the TCRdb table lists in-frame clones only, not all of them. The repertoire holds roughly 38,000 clones, with about 83% as singletons. The sample consisted of CD4+ or CD8+ T cells sorted from blood, taken in a trial of the OX40 agonist ivuxolimab. These receptors all stem from an adult with an advanced solid tumor such as melanoma, head and neck, liver or kidney cancer.

The chain uses TRBV11-1 and TRBJ2-7; the D is unclear. V lost 5 bases, J lost 0 bases, and 8 bases lay in between. The CDR3 is 13 residues long. Germline V CDR1 and CDR2: SGHAT, FQDESV (reference sequence). CDR3 protein: CASSPWHSYEQYF. CDR3 in DNA: TGTGCCAGCAGCCCTTGGCACTCCTACGAGCAGTACTTC. The complete variable domain, with remaining parts taken from reference TRBV11-1 and TRBJ2-7, reads EAEVAQSPRYKITEKSQAVAFWCDPISGHATLYWYRQILGQGPELLVQFQDESVVDDSQLPKDRFSAERLKGVDSTLKIQPAELGDSAMYLCASSPWHSYEQYFGPGTRLTVT.

This chain connects TRBV6-1 to TRBJ2-5; D call uncertain. CDR3 length: 13 residues. The germline V and J ends were trimmed by 2 bases and 1 base, with 5 bases remaining between them. The germline V gene has CDR1 MNHNS and CDR2 SASEGT. CDR3 DNA sequence: TGTGCCAGCAGTGAACGGAGCCAAGAGACCCAGTACTTC. This gives the protein CASSERSQETQYF.

This chain links TRBV28 with TRBJ1-2; D might be TRBD1 (5 bases). V was shortened by 2 bases and J by 6 bases, with 19 bases between the two germline ends. The CDR3 has 16 residues. CDR1 is MDHEN and CDR2 is SYDVKM in the germline V gene. Here the CDR3 reads CASSLGGTQFHHGYTF. The CDR3 coding sequence is TGTGCCAGCAGTTTAGGGGGGACCCAGTTCCACCATGGCTACACCTTC.

Only a few counts were recorded for this clone. The chain carries TRBV19 and TRBJ1-3; D not resolved. Germline values: CDR1 LNHDA, CDR2 SQIVND (reference sequence). The V gene lost 10 bases and the J gene lost 1 base, with 17 bases spanning the gap. This CDR3 comprises 15 residues. The CDR3 DNA sequence: TGTGCCACCTCCTTGAGCAGGATGTCTGGAAACACCATATATTTT. Translating gives CATSLSRMSGNTIYF.

The J gene is TRBJ2-7, the V gene TRBV6-5; D uncertain. This CDR3 is 13 amino acids long. Germline V gene lookup returns CDR1 MNHEY and CDR2 SVGAGI. V lost 2 bases, J lost 2 bases, and 7 bases lay in between. CDR3 nucleotide sequence: TGTGCCAGCAGTTACAACGGCCCCTACGAGCAGTACTTC. Its translation is CASSYNGPYEQYF.

The CDR3: CASRAGTSPTDTQYF. CDR3 DNA sequence: TGTGCCAGCAGGGCCGGGACTAGCCCCACAGATACGCAGTATTTT. This chain uses TRBV2 with TRBJ2-3, with 9 bases that match TRBD2. Germline CDR1 and CDR2: SNHLY and FYNNEI. Trimming cost V 6 bases and J 2 bases; bases outside gene matches: 6. The CDR3 has 15 amino acids. The full variable domain, completed using reference TRBV2 and TRBJ2-3, is EPEVTQTPSHQVTQMGQEVILRCVPISNHLYFYWYRQILGQKVEFLVSFYNNEISEKSEIFDDQFSVERPDGSNFTLKIRSTKLEDSAMYFCASRAGTSPTDTQYFGPGTRLTVL.

This chain connects TRBV2 to TRBJ1-5; no reliable D call. This CDR3 is built from 15 residues. Trimming pared 8 bases from V and 0 bases from J, leaving 14 bases between. Germline V gene sequence: CDR1 SNHLY, CDR2 FYNNEI. The CDR3 loop reads CASGRTTYSNQPQHF. CDR3 bases: TGTGCCAGCGGCCGAACCACTTATAGCAATCAGCCCCAGCATTTT.

The chain carries TRBV4-2 and TRBJ1-2; 11 nucleotides align to TRBD1. CDR1 is LGHNA, CDR2 YNFKEQ, per germline. V shed 6 bases, J shed 8 bases, and the junction held 5 bases outside the gene matches. The CDR3 loop spans 13 amino acids. The CDR3 sequence is CASRRGQGVGYTF. The DNA for the CDR3 is TGTGCCAGCAGACGGGGACAGGGGGTCGGCTACACCTTC.

The CDR3 DNA sequence: TGTGCCAGCAGTTACTATGGCGGGGCCGAGCAGTACTTC. Encoded protein: CASSYYGGAEQYF. This rearrangement joins TRBV6-6 to TRBJ2-7; weak D call: TRBD2 (6 bases). The CDR3 length is 13 residues. Germline CDR1 and CDR2: MNHNY and SVGAGI (reference sequence). Deletions cut 1 base from V and 6 bases from J, with 10 bases between.

The chain employs TRBV19 and TRBJ2-7, with a possible D match to TRBD1 (5 bases). CDR3 length: 16 amino acids. Germline V gene data show CDR1 as LNHDA and CDR2 as SQIVND (reference sequence). With 7 bases removed from V and 5 bases from J, the gap between germline ends came to 24 bases. The CDR3 bases are TGTGCCAGTAACAATCAGTGGCAGGGTGAAAAAAACGAGCAGTACTTC. It translates to CASNNQWQGEKNEQYF.

The rearrangement joins TRBV19 to TRBJ1-5; 7 bases map to TRBD1. The CDR3 length is 20 residues. The germline V gene encodes CDR1 LNHDA and CDR2 SQIVND (reference sequence). After removal of 3 bases from V and 5 bases from J, the junction contained 22 bases not matched to a gene. The CDR3 sequence: CASSIGTLYRVRGSDQPQHF. Here the CDR3 DNA reads TGTGCCAGTAGTATTGGCACATTGTATAGAGTCAGGGGGTCGGATCAGCCCCAGCATTTT.

This chain uses TRBV5-1 with TRBJ2-2; the match to TRBD1 covers 10 bases. This CDR3 comprises 16 residues. Germline V gives CDR1 SGHRS, CDR2 YFSETQ. Germline trimming cut 4 bases from V and 7 bases from J; bases unmatched to any gene: 10. The CDR3 region is CASSAPGQGSGGELFF. Written as DNA, the CDR3 is TGCGCCAGCAGCGCGCCGGGACAGGGGTCCGGCGGGGAGCTGTTTTTT.

The chain combines TRBV5-4 with TRBJ2-7, with no clear D. CDR3 length: 13 amino acids. CDR1 is SGHNT and CDR2 is YYREEE in the germline V gene (reference sequence). The V end was cut by 2 bases, the J end by 1 base, with 7 bases between. CDR3 loop: CASSFGLSYEQYF. CDR3 nucleotide sequence: TGTGCCAGCAGCTTTGGGTTATCCTACGAGCAGTACTTC.

This clone was counted a single time. V and J are TRBV7-9 and TRBJ2-5, with D possibly being TRBD1 (6 bases). The CDR3 has 15 amino acids. Germline loops: CDR1 SEHNR, CDR2 FQNEAQ (reference sequence). The germline V and J ends were trimmed by 5 bases and 5 bases, with 18 bases remaining between them. The CDR3 region is CASSHKDGGRETQYF. CDR3 bases: TGTGCCAGCAGCCATAAGGATGGGGGCCGCGAGACCCAGTACTTC.

This chain links TRBV27 with TRBJ1-2; 9 positions agree with TRBD1. The CDR3 spans 14 residues. J gave up 1 base and V 5 bases, and 2 bases lay outside the gene matches. Germline V gene sequence: CDR1 MNHEY, CDR2 SMNVEV (reference sequence). DNA for the CDR3: TGTGCCAGCAGTACGGGACAGGGTAACTATGGCTACACCTTC. Translation gives CASSTGQGNYGYTF.

V gene TRBV7-9 combines with J gene TRBJ2-2; 9 positions agree with TRBD1. Germline V CDR1 and CDR2: SEHNR, FQNEAQ (reference sequence). Losses at the gene ends were 5 bases for V and 0 bases for J; bases not matched to a gene: 7. The CDR3 totals 17 residues. CDR3 loop: CASSTGQGSSNTGELFF. CDR3 in DNA: TGTGCCAGCAGCACCGGACAGGGGTCGTCGAACACCGGGGAGCTGTTTTTT.

The genes are TRBV7-8 and TRBJ2-5; the match to TRBD2 covers 11 bases. The last part of the DNA fits TRBJ2-7 better; the J call may be wrong. This CDR3 is 15 amino acids long. The germline V gene encodes CDR1 SGHVS and CDR2 FQNEAQ. CDR3 nucleotide sequence: TGTGCCAGCATCCAATCAGGGACTAGCGGATACGAGCAGTACTTC. Residues: CASIQSGTSGYEQYF.